The 22 T cell receptor beta chains given below trace back to one sample, sequenced in a study of CD8 T cells in ankylosing spondylitis. TCRdb processed the 5' RACE reads anew with MiXCR; each CDR3 protein has one entry. This table has 250,000 to 400,000 distinct CDR3 sequences, under 14% appearing once. The specimen was blood, either unsorted or a sorted T cell fraction (not recorded which). These TCRs come from a female donor with ankylosing spondylitis or in good health (not recorded which).

This clonotype was counted ten times or more. This sequence joins TRBV20-1 and TRBJ1-5, with D perhaps matching TRBD1 (5 bases). Germline V CDR1 and CDR2: DFQATT, SNEGSKA (reference sequence). V was shortened by 6 bases and J by 0 bases, with 15 bases between the two germline ends. This CDR3 region has 15 residues. The CDR3: CSAHGTADSNQPQHF. In DNA, the CDR3 is TGCAGTGCCCACGGGACCGCGGATAGCAATCAGCCCCAGCATTTT.

This chain links TRBV11-2 with TRBJ2-5, with a tentative D call TRBD1 (6 bases). Trimming pared 5 bases from V and 5 bases from J, leaving 12 bases between. The CDR3 contains 13 residues. Germline V gene lookup returns CDR1 SGHAT and CDR2 FQNNGV. This chain's CDR3 is CASSARGWETQYF. The CDR3 nucleotides read TGTGCCAGCAGCGCCAGGGGTTGGGAGACCCAGTACTTC.

This clonotype was seen at least ten times. This chain connects TRBV5-6 to TRBJ2-6, with D unresolved. Trimming took 2 bases from V and 12 from J, leaving 18 bases between them. Germline V gene lookup returns CDR1 SGHDT and CDR2 YYEEEE. The length of the CDR3 is 15 residues. The CDR3 coding sequence is TGTGCCAGCAGCTTCCCCCCGGGTCCAATTCCCGTCCTGACTTTC. Its translation: CASSFPPGPIPVLTF.

In the case of this clonotype: A read error may be the cause here, since a much bigger clone is one base away. The rearrangement joins TRBV5-1 to TRBJ2-3; D remains ambiguous. The CDR3 runs to 15 residues. Germline values: CDR1 SGHRS, CDR2 YFSETQ. The CDR3 bases are TGCGCCAGCGGCTTCCATGCCGCGGGCACAGATACGCAGTATTTT. It encodes CASGFHAAGTDTQYF.

This clonotype has a count of ten or more. The V gene is TRBV5-1, the J gene TRBJ1-4, with D unclear. The germline V and J ends were trimmed by 2 bases and 0 bases, with 5 bases remaining between them. Germline CDR1 and CDR2: SGHRS and YFSETQ. The CDR3 has 14 residues. The CDR3 region has the DNA TGCGCCAGCAGCTTCTTGGCAACTAATGAAAAACTGTTTTTT. Translated, it gives CASSFLATNEKLFF.

This clonotype was counted at least ten times. The gene calls are TRBV20-1 and TRBJ2-7, with 9 positions matching TRBD1. CDR1 DFQATT and CDR2 SNEGSKA come from the germline V gene (reference sequence). The CDR3 length is 14 residues. Unmatched junction bases numbered 10, after V lost 5 bases and J lost 5 bases. The CDR3 loop reads CSALKTGGRNEQYF. CDR3 sequence (DNA): TGCAGTGCTCTAAAGACAGGGGGAAGGAACGAGCAGTACTTC.

This clonotype was counted a single time. V gene TRBV14 combines with J gene TRBJ1-3; D unclear. The CDR3 contains 12 residues. V gave up 4 bases and J gave up 7 bases, with 8 bases separating them. Germline CDR1 is SGHDN and CDR2 is FVKESK. The DNA of the CDR3 is TGTGCCAGCAGCCTCAACATGAACACCATATATTTT. Translating gives CASSLNMNTIYF.

Many counts were recorded for this clonotype. The chain links TRBV10-3 to TRBJ2-2; TRBD2 agrees at 7 bases. CDR1 ENHRY and CDR2 SYGVKD come from the germline V gene. V was clipped by 7 bases and J by 9 bases; unmatched bases: 11. This CDR3 contains 14 residues. CDR3 residues: CAITSGTPSRELFF. CDR3 bases: TGTGCCATCACCAGCGGGACGCCTTCACGGGAGCTGTTTTTT.

This clonotype was seen more than once but under ten times. The CDR3: CASSLTGLGNTEAFF. The CDR3 nucleotides read TGTGCCAGCAGCTTAACCGGGTTAGGGAACACTGAAGCTTTCTTT. This chain links TRBV11-2 with TRBJ1-1, with unresolved D. The V end lost 2 bases, the J end lost 1 base, and 11 bases lay between the germline ends. This CDR3 has 15 residues. Germline CDR1 reads SGHAT; CDR2 reads FQNNGV.

J is TRBJ1-6 and V is TRBV3-1, with 7 bases aligning to TRBD1. The CDR3 loop spans 17 amino acids. V lost 7 bases to trimming and J lost 7 bases; unmatched junction nucleotides: 16. CDR1 and CDR2 from the germline V gene are LGHDT and YNNKEL (reference sequence). CDR3 coding DNA: TGTGCCAGCACCCAGAGGACAGGCGGAACGCGGAATTCACCCCTCCACTTT. It yields the protein CASTQRTGGTRNSPLHF.

In regard to this clonotype: Since a much larger clone is just one base distant, this may be a read error. The chain couples TRBV28 to TRBJ2-2; the match to TRBD2 covers 13 bases. Germline loops: CDR1 MDHEN, CDR2 SYDVKM. J was trimmed by 4 bases and V by 4 bases; bases with no gene match: 0. The CDR3 consists of 15 residues. CDR3 bases: TGTGCCAGCAGTTGGACTAGCGGGAGCACCGGGGAGCTGTTTTTT. Its translation is CASSWTSGSTGELFF.

The V call is TRBV20-1, the J call TRBJ2-5; 7 bases fit TRBD1. Germline CDR1 is DFQATT and CDR2 is SNEGSKA (reference sequence). V lost 2 bases and J lost 1; bases outside the gene matches: 7. CDR3 length equals 15 residues. CDR3 coding DNA: TGCAGTGCTAGACCCCTACAGGGGAGCCAAGAGACCCAGTACTTC. Encoded protein: CSARPLQGSQETQYF.

This clonotype occurred many times. The rearrangement links TRBV27 to TRBJ2-3; perhaps TRBD1 as D (5 bases). CDR1 and CDR2 from the germline V gene are MNHEY and SMNVEV (reference sequence). There are 13 residues in the CDR3. The ends were cut back, 8 bases at V and 2 bases at J, with 11 bases in the middle. CDR3 coding DNA: TGTGCCAGCTGGGGCCCACTCACAGATACGCAGTATTTT. Encoded protein: CASWGPLTDTQYF.

There are many counts of this clonotype. J is TRBJ1-1 and V is TRBV15; tentative D call: TRBD1 (5 bases). V was pared by 1 base and J by 3 bases, with 12 bases between. The CDR3 length is 15 residues. The V gene's germline CDR1 is LNHNV and CDR2 YYDKDF (reference sequence). CDR3 protein: CATSRGGGLHTEAFF. DNA for the CDR3: TGTGCCACCAGCAGAGGTGGGGGACTACACACTGAAGCTTTCTTT.

This clonotype was counted ten times or more. The CDR3 spells CASSERNSPLHF. CDR3 bases: TGCGCCAGCAGTGAGAGGAATTCACCCCTCCACTTT. V and J are TRBV10-2 and TRBJ1-6; no definite D call. CDR3 length equals 12 residues. Per germline, CDR1 WSHSY and CDR2 SAAADI. V was cut by 2 bases and J by 7 bases, with 3 bases left in between.

This clonotype has a count of ten or more. The genes are TRBV5-1 and TRBJ1-3, with D perhaps matching TRBD1 (6 bases). The CDR3 is 16 amino acids. V lost 4 bases and J 1 base, leaving 15 bases between the germline ends. Germline assignment: CDR1 SGHRS and CDR2 YFSETQ. CDR3 coding DNA: TGCGCCAGCAGCGAACAGGGTAAAGGATCTGGAAACACCATATATTTT. The encoded protein is CASSEQGKGSGNTIYF.

Concerning this clonotype: The junction and the germline gene differ at one end; a read error may be behind it. J is TRBJ1-4 and V is TRBV7-9; D remains unclear. CDR1 is SEHNR, CDR2 FQNEAQ, per germline (reference sequence). CDR3 size: 12 residues. The CDR3 DNA reads as TGTGCCGGCAGCTTAATTAATGAAAAACTGTTTTTT. Its translation is CAGSLINEKLFF.

This clonotype was seen many times. The chain employs TRBV28 and TRBJ1-6, with D possibly being TRBD1 (5 bases). Germline CDR1 is MDHEN and CDR2 is SYDVKM. This CDR3 has 15 residues. Trimming took off 5 bases at V and 7 bases at J, with 15 bases between the two ends. CDR3 bases: TGTGCCAGCAGTCCCCCGGGACTACAAAATTCACCCCTCCACTTT. It is translated as CASSPPGLQNSPLHF.

The gene calls are TRBV24-1 and TRBJ2-6; D is undetermined. The V gene lost 6 bases and the J gene lost 1 base, with 3 bases spanning the gap. The CDR3 is 13 amino acids. Germline V gene lookup returns CDR1 KGHDR and CDR2 SFDVKD. The DNA for the CDR3 is TGTGCCACCAGTCTTTCTGGGGCCAACGTCCTGACTTTC. Its translation: CATSLSGANVLTF.

The genes are TRBV20-1 and TRBJ2-3; TRBD2 might be the D (5 bases). This CDR3 comprises 20 residues. Trimming stripped 0 bases from V and 0 bases from J, with 25 bases between. The germline V gene has CDR1 DFQATT and CDR2 SNEGSKA (reference sequence). Written as DNA, the CDR3 is TGCAGTGCTAGAGATCGCCGCCCCCCCAGCGGTGGCCCTAGCACAGATACGCAGTATTTT. Translating gives CSARDRRPPSGGPSTDTQYF.

This clonotype was detected ten times or more. The chain has TRBV9 and TRBJ2-3; D possibly corresponds to TRBD2 (5 bases). Deletions cut 3 bases from V and 1 base from J, with 12 bases between. From germline, CDR1 is SGDLS and CDR2 YYNGEE. CDR3 size: 15 residues. CDR3 bases: TGTGCCAGCAGCGCGAGGACTCCCCGCACAGATACGCAGTATTTT. This codes for CASSARTPRTDTQYF.

At least ten counts were recorded for this clonotype. The chain uses TRBV20-1 and TRBJ1-1; D is unresolved. CDR1 and CDR2 (germline): DFQATT, SNEGSKA (reference sequence). Trimming cost V 6 bases and J 1 base, with 15 bases left between them. This CDR3 has 14 amino acids. The CDR3 protein is CSAPEWNPNTEAFF. The CDR3 region has the DNA TGCAGTGCACCGGAATGGAACCCGAACACTGAAGCTTTCTTT.